The present entry profiles one T cell receptor beta chain with its context. Its antigen is not identified. TCR beta CDR3 region amplification was performed from RNA transcripts. Using the HTBI primer set, a first-round RT-PCR was run on the TCR CDR3. TCRdb re-called the multiplex PCR reads through MiXCR, storing one row per CDR3 protein. The sample includes about 840,000 distinct CDR3 sequences, roughly 37% seen only once; the top ten take 8.9%. This entry comes from a study of T cells in Graves' hyperthyroidism and ophthalmopathy. CDR1 SQVTM and CDR2 ANQGSEA come from the germline V gene. Trimming pared 8 bases from V and 0 bases from J, leaving 16 bases between. This CDR3 is built from 14 residues. Study conclusions and caveats: Using 13 V-J features, a model discriminated ophthalmopathy from stable hyperthyroidism.

With a duration under 2 months, the hyperthyroidism was newly diagnosed in patients aged 18 to 65. The PBMCs were taken from 10 ml of fresh peripheral blood. Material: blood. The chain has TRBV29-1 and TRBJ1-2, with D perhaps matching TRBD1 (5 bases). This TCR came from a man younger than 35 with Graves' hyperthyroidism. The CDR3 reads CSSYSTAANYGYTF. Here the CDR3 DNA reads TGCAGCAGTTACTCGACAGCAGCTAACTATGGCTACACCTTC.